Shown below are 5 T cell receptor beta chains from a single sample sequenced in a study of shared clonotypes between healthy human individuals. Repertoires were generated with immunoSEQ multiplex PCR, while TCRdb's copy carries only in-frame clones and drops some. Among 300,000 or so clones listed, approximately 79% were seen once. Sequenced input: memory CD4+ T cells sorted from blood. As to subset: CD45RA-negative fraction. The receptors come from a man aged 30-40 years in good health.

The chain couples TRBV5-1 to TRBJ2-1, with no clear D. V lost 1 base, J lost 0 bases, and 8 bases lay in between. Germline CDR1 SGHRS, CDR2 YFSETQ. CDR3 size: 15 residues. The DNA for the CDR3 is TGCGCCAGCAGCTTGAGGAGTAGCTCCTACAATGAGCAGTTCTTC. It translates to CASSLRSSSYNEQFF.

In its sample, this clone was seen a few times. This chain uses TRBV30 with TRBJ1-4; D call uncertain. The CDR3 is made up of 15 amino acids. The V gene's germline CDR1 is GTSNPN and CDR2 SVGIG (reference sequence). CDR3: CALVDVRKPNEKLFF. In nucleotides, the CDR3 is TGTGCGTTAGTGGATGTCAGGAAGCCTAATGAAAAACTGTTTTTT.

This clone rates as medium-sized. CDR3 nucleotides: TGTGCCAGCAGTCGTACTGGGACAGCGAACTATGGCTACACCTTC. This gives the protein CASSRTGTANYGYTF. The J gene is TRBJ1-2, the V gene TRBV28, with 7 bases matching TRBD1. This CDR3 spans 15 amino acids. CDR1 is MDHEN, CDR2 SYDVKM, per germline. Trimming removed 5 bases from V and 2 bases from J; junction bases left unmatched: 8.

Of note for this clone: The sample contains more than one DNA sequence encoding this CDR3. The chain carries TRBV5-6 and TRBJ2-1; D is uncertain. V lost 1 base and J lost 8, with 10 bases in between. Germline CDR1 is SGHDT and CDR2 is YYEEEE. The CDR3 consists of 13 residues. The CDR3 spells CASSLSLIHEQFF. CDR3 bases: TGTGCCAGCAGCTTGAGCCTCATTCATGAGCAGTTCTTC.

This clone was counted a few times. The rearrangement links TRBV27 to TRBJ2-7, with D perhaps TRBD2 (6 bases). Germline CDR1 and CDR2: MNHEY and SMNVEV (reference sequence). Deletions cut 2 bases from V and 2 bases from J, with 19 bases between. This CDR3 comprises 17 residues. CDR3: CASSLKGGSGSTYEQYF. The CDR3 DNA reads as TGTGCCAGCAGTTTAAAGGGAGGCAGCGGCAGCACCTACGAGCAGTACTTC.